This T cell receptor beta chain was found in a study of T-cell memory formation after mild COVID-19. This CDR3 has 18 residues. With 6 bases clipped from V and 1 base from J, the junction kept 15 bases outside the gene matches. Looked up from germline, CDR1 is DFQATT and CDR2 is SNEGSKA (reference sequence). Points from the study as a whole: Contracting clones from day 15 to 85 showed balanced CD4/CD8; later expanders favored CD4+. Certain responding clones were present in pre-infection memory, suggesting participation of cross-reactive memory. Contracting clones localized mainly to CM and EM when CD4+ and mainly to EMRA when CD8+.

Remarks on this clonotype: The target antigen is unknown.

5'RACE, which relied on constant-segment primers, yielded TCR alpha and TCR beta cDNA libraries carrying sample barcodes and UMIs. TCRdb re-derived calls from the 5' RACE reads in MiXCR, one entry per CDR3 protein. The data hold around 310,000 distinct CDR3 sequences, with around a fifth observed a single time. V and J are TRBV20-1 and TRBJ1-5; the match to TRBD1 covers 10 bases. Sequencing was done on a sample of PBMCs or a T cell subset sorted from them (not recorded which). The source of this sequence is a young man who had mild COVID-19 (a few samples of this study predate the infection). Cell type and time point are not known. The DNA for the CDR3 is TGCAGTGCGTCGAGCCCTTGGACAGGGGGAATAAGCAATCAGCCCCAGCATTTT. Translated, it gives CSASSPWTGGISNQPQHF.